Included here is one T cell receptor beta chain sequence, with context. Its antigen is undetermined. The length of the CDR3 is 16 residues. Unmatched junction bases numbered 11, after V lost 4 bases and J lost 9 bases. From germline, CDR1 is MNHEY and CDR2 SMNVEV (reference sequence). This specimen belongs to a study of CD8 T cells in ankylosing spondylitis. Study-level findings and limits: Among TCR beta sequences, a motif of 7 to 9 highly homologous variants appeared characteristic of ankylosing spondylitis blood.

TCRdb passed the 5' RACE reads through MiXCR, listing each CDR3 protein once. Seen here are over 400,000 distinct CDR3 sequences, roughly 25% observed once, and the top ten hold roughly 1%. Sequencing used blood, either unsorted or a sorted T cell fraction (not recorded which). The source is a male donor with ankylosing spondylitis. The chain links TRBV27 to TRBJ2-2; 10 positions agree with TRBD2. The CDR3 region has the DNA TGTGCCAGCAGTTCGGGACTAGCGCCTTCCCGACGGGAGCTGTTTTTT. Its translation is CASSSGLAPSRRELFF.